Listed below are T cell receptor beta chains from one sample, sequenced in a study of graft-versus-host responses after intestinal transplantation. The method was immunoSEQ multiplex PCR; TCRdb's version includes in-frame clones alone and lacks a portion of them. Of approximately 15,000 clones in the sample, over 80% were seen once. This specimen was PBMCs, taken approximately 16 weeks after intestinal transplant. These receptors were obtained from a human patient who received an intestinal transplant, so some T cells may come from the graft donor. Both conserved end residues are part of each CDR3. Some rows mark clone size as missing; the rest say once, few, many or name a class of expanded clone.

j_gene,abundance,v_gene,CDR3aa
TRBJ2-2,-,TRBV6-5,CASSYQGRAGELFF
TRBJ1-1,-,TRBV9,CASSRTGSGTEAFF
TRBJ2-5,-,TRBV7-2,CASSLVRGGETQYF
TRBJ2-1,-,TRBV5-1,CASSLKLAGNNEQFF
TRBJ2-1,-,TRBV5-4,CASTQGTSGPSSYNEQFF
TRBJ2-5,-,TRBV6-6,CASSYSRLETQYF
TRBJ1-2,once,TRBV13,CASSPDNYGYTF
TRBJ1-2,once,TRBV28,CVSSYGFYGYTF
TRBJ1-2,-,TRBV5-5,CASSLTITANYGYTF
TRBJ2-7,-,TRBV5-1,CASSLGGTGFYEQYF
TRBJ1-5,-,TRBV30,CAWSWTGGDQPQHF
TRBJ2-7,-,TRBV5-6,CASSSLAGGEAYEQYF
TRBJ2-3,-,TRBV6-4,CASSDVSGSTDTQYF
TRBJ1-2,-,TRBV6-6,CASRLGGPAYGYTF
TRBJ2-5,-,TRBV28,CASSHLRTSGRPETQYF
TRBJ2-3,-,TRBV2,CASKAVRFTDTQYF
TRBJ2-7,-,TRBV7-2,CASSLVRTLRKPYEQYF
TRBJ2-1,few,TRBV5-1,CASSKGFYNEQFF
TRBJ2-7,-,TRBV6-5,CASSYTLQGFSYEQYF
TRBJ2-1,-,TRBV5-6,CASSPTTSGSYNEQFF
TRBJ2-3,-,TRBV28,CASSSRDSSTDTQYF
TRBJ2-3,-,TRBV5-6,CASSLDVGERPTDTQYF
TRBJ1-3,-,TRBV18,CASSENTIYF
TRBJ2-1,-,TRBV5-6,CASSSGTSGVYNEQFF
TRBJ1-4,once,TRBV11-2,CASSLWTTNEKLFF
TRBJ1-1,-,TRBV6-6,CASSTGGIEAFF
TRBJ2-3,-,TRBV15,CATGVAGAPDTQYF
TRBJ2-3,-,TRBV27,CASSIFPQDTQYF
TRBJ2-3,-,TRBV6-1,CASSEEAGGFTDTQYF
TRBJ2-7,-,TRBV28,CASSFSAVGTSGFLSYEQYF
TRBJ2-7,-,TRBV6-6,CASSPKGAGGIDEQYF
TRBJ2-3,-,TRBV7-3,CASSLRRGGTDTQYF
TRBJ1-4,-,TRBV4-3,CASSQDPGRGWEKLFF
TRBJ1-1,-,TRBV6-6,CASSYSRSHTEAFF
TRBJ1-5,-,TRBV6-6,CASSPRTDSNQPQHF
TRBJ2-5,-,TRBV30,CAWSSGYQETQYF
TRBJ2-2,-,TRBV7-8,CASRRQGGANTGELFF
TRBJ2-1,-,TRBV7-9,CASSFRLARYNEQFF
TRBJ2-3,-,TRBV6-6,CASSNPDTQYF
TRBJ1-1,-,TRBV4-1,CASSQDLTGEGTEAFF
TRBJ2-1,-,TRBV4-3,CASSQDDRREQFF
TRBJ2-1,-,TRBV6-6,CASSYGEGNEQFF